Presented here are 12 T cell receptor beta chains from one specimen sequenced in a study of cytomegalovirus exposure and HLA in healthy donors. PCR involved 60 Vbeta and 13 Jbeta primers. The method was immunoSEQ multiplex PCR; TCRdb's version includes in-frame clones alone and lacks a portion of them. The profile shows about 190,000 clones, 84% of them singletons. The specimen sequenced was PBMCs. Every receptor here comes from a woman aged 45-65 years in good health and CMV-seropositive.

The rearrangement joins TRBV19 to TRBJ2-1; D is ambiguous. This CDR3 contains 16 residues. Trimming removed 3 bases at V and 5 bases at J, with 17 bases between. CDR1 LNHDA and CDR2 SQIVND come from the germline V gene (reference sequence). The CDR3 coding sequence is TGTGCCAGTAGTATCTCCGGCAGGAAGAATGACAATGAGCAGTTCTTC. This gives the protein CASSISGRKNDNEQFF.

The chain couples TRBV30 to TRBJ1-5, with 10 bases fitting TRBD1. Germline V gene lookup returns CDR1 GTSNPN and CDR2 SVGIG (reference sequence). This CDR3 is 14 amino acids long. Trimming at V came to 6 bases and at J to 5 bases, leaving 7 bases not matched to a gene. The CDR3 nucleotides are TGTGCCTGCATCGGACAGGGGGGAGATCAGCCCCAGCATTTT. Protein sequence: CACIGQGGDQPQHF.

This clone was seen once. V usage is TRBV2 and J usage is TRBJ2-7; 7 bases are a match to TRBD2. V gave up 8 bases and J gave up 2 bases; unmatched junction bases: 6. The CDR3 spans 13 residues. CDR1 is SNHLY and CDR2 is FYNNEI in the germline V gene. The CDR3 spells CASRVGGAYEQYF. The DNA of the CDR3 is TGTGCCAGCCGTGTGGGAGGGGCCTACGAGCAGTACTTC.

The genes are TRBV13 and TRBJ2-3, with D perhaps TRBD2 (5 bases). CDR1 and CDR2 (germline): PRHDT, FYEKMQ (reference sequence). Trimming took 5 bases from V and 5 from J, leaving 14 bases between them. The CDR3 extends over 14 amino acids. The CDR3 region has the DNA TGTGCCAGCAGCCCCCCCCCACGGGGAGATACGCAGTATTTT. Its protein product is CASSPPPRGDTQYF.

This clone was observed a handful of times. CDR3 in DNA: TGTGCCAGCAGAACAGGGGAGGAAAAACTGTTTTTT. Translated: CASRTGEEKLFF. This sequence joins TRBV28 and TRBJ1-4; TRBD1 aligns across 7 bases. Trimming removed 6 bases from V and 8 bases from J; junction bases left unmatched: 3. CDR1 and CDR2 from the germline V gene are MDHEN and SYDVKM. The CDR3 is 12 residues long.

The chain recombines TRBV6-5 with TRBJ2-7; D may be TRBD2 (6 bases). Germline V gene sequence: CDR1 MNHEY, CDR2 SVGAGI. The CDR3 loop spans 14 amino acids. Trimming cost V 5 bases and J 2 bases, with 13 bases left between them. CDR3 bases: TGTGCCAGCAGTGGGGTTAGCGGACCCTACGAGCAGTACTTC. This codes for CASSGVSGPYEQYF.

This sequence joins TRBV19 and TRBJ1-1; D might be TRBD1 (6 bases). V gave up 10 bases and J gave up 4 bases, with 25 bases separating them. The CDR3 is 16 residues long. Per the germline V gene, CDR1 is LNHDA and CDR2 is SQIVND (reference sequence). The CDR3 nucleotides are TGTGCCACCTCAATACAGGGTTTACTCACGGGCACTGAAGCTTTCTTT. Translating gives CATSIQGLLTGTEAFF. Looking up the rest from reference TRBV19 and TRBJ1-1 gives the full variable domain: DGGITQSPKYLFRKEGQNVTLSCEQNLNHDAMYWYRQDPGQGLRLIYYSQIVNDFQKGDIAEGYSVSREKKESFPLTVTSAQKNPTAFYLCATSIQGLLTGTEAFFGQGTRLTVV.

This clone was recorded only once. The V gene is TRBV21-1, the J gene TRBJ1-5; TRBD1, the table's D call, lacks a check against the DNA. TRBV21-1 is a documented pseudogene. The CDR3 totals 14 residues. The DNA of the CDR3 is TGTGCCAGCACCCCACGGACAAATGGACAGCCCCAGCATTTT. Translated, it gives CASTPRTNGQPQHF.

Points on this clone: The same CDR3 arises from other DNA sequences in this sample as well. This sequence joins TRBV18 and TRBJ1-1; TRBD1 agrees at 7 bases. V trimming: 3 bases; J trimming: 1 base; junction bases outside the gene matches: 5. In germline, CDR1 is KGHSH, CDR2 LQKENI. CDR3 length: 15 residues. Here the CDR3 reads CASSPGQGGNTEAFF. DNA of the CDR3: TGTGCCAGCTCACCCGGGCAGGGGGGGAACACTGAAGCTTTCTTT.

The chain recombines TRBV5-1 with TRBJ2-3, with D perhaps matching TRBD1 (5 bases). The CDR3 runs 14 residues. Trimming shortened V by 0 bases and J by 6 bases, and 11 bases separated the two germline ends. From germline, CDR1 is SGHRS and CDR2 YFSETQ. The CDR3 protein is CASSLGQTWDTQYF. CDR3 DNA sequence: TGCGCCAGCAGCTTGGGACAGACTTGGGATACGCAGTATTTT.

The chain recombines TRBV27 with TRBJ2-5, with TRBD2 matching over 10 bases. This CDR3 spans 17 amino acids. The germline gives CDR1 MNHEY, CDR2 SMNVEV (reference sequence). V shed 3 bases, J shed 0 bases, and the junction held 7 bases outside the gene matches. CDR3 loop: CASSFVGLAGDQETQYF. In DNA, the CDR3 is TGTGCCAGCAGTTTCGTCGGGCTAGCGGGGGACCAAGAGACCCAGTACTTC.

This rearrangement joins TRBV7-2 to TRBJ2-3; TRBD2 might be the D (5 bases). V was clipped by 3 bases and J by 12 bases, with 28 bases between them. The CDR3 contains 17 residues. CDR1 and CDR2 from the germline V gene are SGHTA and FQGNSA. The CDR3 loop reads CASSLGWTPNPRVAQYF. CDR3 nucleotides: TGTGCCAGCAGCTTGGGGTGGACTCCCAATCCCCGTGTTGCCCAGTATTTT.